The source of this T cell receptor (beta chain) is a study of T-cell memory formation after mild COVID-19. CDR3 length: 12 residues. V gave up 5 bases and J gave up 1 base, with 8 bases separating them. The germline gives CDR1 DFQATT, CDR2 SNEGSKA (reference sequence). As to this clonotype: No antigen is known for it.

Barcoded TCR alpha and TCR beta cDNA libraries with UMIs came from 5'RACE using constant-segment primers. One entry per CDR3 protein, called by TCRdb with MiXCR from the 5' RACE reads. The sample holds more than 150,000 distinct CDR3 sequences; about 18% are singletons and the top ten take about 4%. Findings and limits, study-wide: Clones shrinking from day 15 to 85 showed even CD4/CD8 mixes; later expanders tilted CD4+.

This TCR was recovered from a man aged 18-30 years who had mild COVID-19 (a few samples of this study predate the infection). Cell type and time point are not known. V and J are TRBV20-1 and TRBJ1-2, with D uncertain. Sequenced material: PBMCs or a T cell subset sorted from them (not recorded which). CDR3: CSADEFNYGYTF. As DNA, the CDR3 is TGCAGTGCTGACGAATTTAACTATGGCTACACCTTC.